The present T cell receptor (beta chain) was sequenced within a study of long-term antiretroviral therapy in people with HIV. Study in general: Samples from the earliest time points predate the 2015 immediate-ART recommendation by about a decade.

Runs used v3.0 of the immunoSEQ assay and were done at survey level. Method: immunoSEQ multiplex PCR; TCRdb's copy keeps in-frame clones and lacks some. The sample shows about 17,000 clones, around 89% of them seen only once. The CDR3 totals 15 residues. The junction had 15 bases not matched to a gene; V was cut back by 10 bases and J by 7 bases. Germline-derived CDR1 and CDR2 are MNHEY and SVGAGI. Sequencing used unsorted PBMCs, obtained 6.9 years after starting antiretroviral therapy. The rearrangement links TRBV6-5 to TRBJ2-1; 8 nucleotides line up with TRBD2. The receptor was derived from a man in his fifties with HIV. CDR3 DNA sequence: TGTGCCACCCACTCGGGACTAGGCTTTTTGAATGAGCAGTTCTTC. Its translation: CATHSGLGFLNEQFF.